The 15 T cell receptor beta chains below were found in one sample sequenced in a study of CD8+ T cells in alopecia areata. The authors extracted RNA and reverse transcribed it into cDNA as the sequencing template. Data came from immunoSEQ multiplex PCR; TCRdb stores just in-frame clones and leaves some out. The data contain over 85,000 clones, about 40% of them singletons. Material for sequencing was CD4+ T cells sorted from blood. The receptors here all came from a human donor with alopecia areata.

This clone appeared a few times. The V and J genes are TRBV29-1 and TRBJ1-1; 8 bases fit TRBD1. Germline V lookup: CDR1 SQVTM, CDR2 ANQGSEA. The CDR3 consists of 13 residues. V shed 8 bases and J 2 bases; nucleotides not matched to a gene: 7. CDR3 protein: CSFLGQDNTEAFF. The CDR3, as DNA: TGCAGCTTCCTGGGACAGGACAACACTGAAGCTTTCTTT.

The rearrangement uses TRBV29-1 and TRBJ1-2, with 8 bases lining up with TRBD1. V shed 6 bases, J shed 0 bases, and the junction held 6 bases outside the gene matches. Germline loops: CDR1 SQVTM, CDR2 ANQGSEA. The CDR3 runs to 14 residues. CDR3 amino acids: CSVLGQEANYGYTF. The DNA of the CDR3 is TGCAGCGTCCTGGGACAGGAAGCTAACTATGGCTACACCTTC.

The chain is built from TRBV5-1 and TRBJ2-3; D unresolved. Germline values: CDR1 SGHRS, CDR2 YFSETQ. The CDR3 contains 13 residues. Trimming took off 2 bases at V and 4 bases at J, with 8 bases between the two ends. CDR3 in amino acids: CASSFGDSDTQYF. CDR3 DNA: TGCGCCAGCAGCTTCGGTGACTCAGATACGCAGTATTTT.

This clone has only a few counts. This chain connects TRBV5-1 to TRBJ2-7; 7 bases align to TRBD1. Trimming cost V 4 bases and J 3 bases; bases outside gene matches: 7. This CDR3 has 14 residues. CDR1 is SGHRS and CDR2 is YFSETQ in the germline V gene. CDR3 loop: CASSPGTVNYEQYF. The CDR3 DNA reads as TGCGCCAGCAGCCCCGGGACAGTGAACTACGAGCAGTACTTC.

This clone was detected a few times. This sequence joins TRBV29-1 and TRBJ2-3; a weak D match, TRBD1 (5 bases). The CDR3 covers 13 residues. Germline V gene data show CDR1 as SQVTM and CDR2 as ANQGSEA. The V end lost 3 bases, the J end lost 4 bases, and 11 bases lay between the germline ends. For the CDR3, the DNA is TGCAGCGTTGAGCAGGGTGGGGCAGATACGCAGTATTTT. Translated, it gives CSVEQGGADTQYF.

The chain has TRBV28 and TRBJ2-7; TRBD2 might be the D (6 bases). The V and J ends lost 7 bases and 3 bases respectively, with 22 bases between them. This CDR3 contains 16 residues. Per the germline V gene, CDR1 is MDHEN and CDR2 is SYDVKM. The CDR3 region is CASNPSFLTGDYEQYF. DNA for the CDR3: TGTGCCAGCAATCCCAGCTTCTTAACGGGAGACTACGAGCAGTACTTC.

Details on this clone: Other DNA variants within this sample encode the same CDR3. The chain joins TRBV29-1 to TRBJ1-1; D gene ambiguous. V shed 5 bases and J shed 2 bases, with 6 bases lying between them. CDR1 SQVTM and CDR2 ANQGSEA come from the germline V gene. The CDR3 totals 11 residues. CDR3: CSVSENTEAFF. The CDR3 bases are TGCAGCGTTAGCGAAAACACTGAAGCTTTCTTT.

V is TRBV28 and J is TRBJ1-1, with unresolved D. The V and J ends lost 10 bases and 3 bases respectively, with 9 bases between them. Germline V lookup: CDR1 MDHEN, CDR2 SYDVKM. The CDR3 extends over 11 amino acids. CDR3 amino acids: CATFGDTEAFF. As DNA, the CDR3 is TGTGCCACCTTCGGGGACACTGAAGCTTTCTTT.

The CDR3 DNA follows: TGTGCCTGGAGCAGCGGGGGCAGAGATACGCAGTATTTT. This translates into CAWSSGGRDTQYF. The rearrangement uses TRBV30 and TRBJ2-3; 8 positions match TRBD2. Looked up from germline, CDR1 is GTSNPN and CDR2 is SVGIG (reference sequence). Trimming cost V 3 bases and J 5 bases; bases outside gene matches: 4. The CDR3 contains 13 residues.

The rearrangement joins TRBV30 to TRBJ2-7; 9 nucleotides match TRBD1. The CDR3 is 14 amino acids. The V gene end was trimmed by 3 bases and the J gene end by 5 bases; junction bases not matched to a gene: 8. CDR1 is GTSNPN and CDR2 is SVGIG in the germline V gene (reference sequence). The CDR3: CAWSLGQGGDEQYF. The CDR3 nucleotides read TGTGCCTGGAGCCTGGGACAGGGAGGAGACGAGCAGTACTTC.

The V and J genes are TRBV7-2 and TRBJ2-7, with 12 bases fitting TRBD2. V lost 5 bases to trimming and J lost 0 bases; unmatched junction nucleotides: 11. Germline-derived CDR1 and CDR2 are SGHTA and FQGNSA. This CDR3 is 18 amino acids long. DNA for the CDR3: TGTGCCAGCAGCCCCAGGGCCCAGACTAGCGGGAGCTCCTACGAGCAGTACTTC. This translates into CASSPRAQTSGSSYEQYF.

The J gene is TRBJ2-7, the V gene TRBV10-3; D perhaps matches TRBD1 (5 bases). This CDR3 has 15 residues. Germline CDR1 is ENHRY and CDR2 is SYGVKD. V was shortened by 3 bases and J by 0 bases, with 12 bases between the two germline ends. The DNA of the CDR3 is TGTGCCATCAGTGAAGGGGCGGATCCCTCCTACGAGCAGTACTTC. It translates to CAISEGADPSYEQYF.

Notes on this clone: The same CDR3 can be traced to other DNA sequences in this sample. V and J are TRBV29-1 and TRBJ2-3; perhaps TRBD2 as D (6 bases). Trimming stripped 2 bases from V and 3 bases from J, with 9 bases between. The CDR3 extends over 13 amino acids. Germline lookup yields CDR1 SQVTM and CDR2 ANQGSEA. CDR3: CSVEKGGTDTQYF. CDR3 in DNA: TGCAGCGTTGAAAAAGGAGGGACAGATACGCAGTATTTT.

The genes are TRBV29-1 and TRBJ2-7, with 7 positions matching TRBD2. Losses at the gene ends were 4 bases for V and 0 bases for J; bases not matched to a gene: 3. The CDR3 loop spans 13 amino acids. The germline V gene encodes CDR1 SQVTM and CDR2 ANQGSEA. The CDR3 region is CSVVRLASYEQYF. The CDR3 coding sequence is TGCAGCGTTGTCCGACTAGCCTCCTACGAGCAGTACTTC.

The J gene is TRBJ2-7, the V gene TRBV20-1, with D hard to call. V lost 4 bases and J 6 bases, leaving 10 bases between the germline ends. Germline V gene sequence: CDR1 DFQATT, CDR2 SNEGSKA (reference sequence). The CDR3 totals 11 residues. In nucleotides, the CDR3 is TGCAGTGCTAAAAGGGCCCGCGAGCAGTACTTC. This sequence encodes CSAKRAREQYF.